The 17 T cell receptor beta chains below come from one sample, sequenced in a study of OX40 agonist ivuxolimab in advanced cancers. Profiling relied on immunoSEQ multiplex PCR, and the TCRdb table lists in-frame clones only, not all of them. The table records about 71,000 clones, 80% to 90% of them present only once. The sample in question was CD4+ or CD8+ T cells sorted from blood, obtained in a trial of the OX40 agonist ivuxolimab. The receptor set was obtained from an adult with an advanced solid tumor such as melanoma, head and neck, liver or kidney cancer.

This clone was picked up one time. The chain carries TRBV27 and TRBJ2-5, with TRBD2 identical over 8 bases. The CDR3 length is 20 residues. The germline gives CDR1 MNHEY, CDR2 SMNVEV (reference sequence). V was clipped by 5 bases and J by 0 bases; unmatched bases: 20. The CDR3 sequence: CASSPSGGTTISRYQETQYF. For the CDR3, the DNA is TGTGCCAGCAGTCCGTCGGGAGGGACAACTATTTCCCGGTACCAAGAGACCCAGTACTTC.

This chain uses TRBV11-2 with TRBJ2-7; 12 bases are a match to TRBD2. V gave up 5 bases and J gave up 5 bases; unmatched junction bases: 7. The CDR3 has 15 amino acids. Germline lookup yields CDR1 SGHAT and CDR2 FQNNGV. CDR3 residues: CASSRATSGSHEQYF. The CDR3 nucleotides read TGTGCCAGCAGCCGAGCGACTAGCGGGAGCCACGAGCAGTACTTC. Complete variable domain (other parts from reference TRBV11-2 and TRBJ2-7): EAGVAQSPRYKIIEKRQSVAFWCNPISGHATLYWYQQILGQGPKLLIQFQNNGVVDDSQLPKDRFSAERLKGVDSTLKIQPAKLEDSAVYLCASSRATSGSHEQYFGPGTRLTVT.

V gene TRBV6-5 combines with J gene TRBJ2-7, with 7 bases fitting TRBD1. The V gene end was trimmed by 2 bases and the J gene end by 0 bases; junction bases not matched to a gene: 1. The CDR3 loop spans 14 amino acids. Germline CDR1 is MNHEY and CDR2 is SVGAGI. The CDR3 is CASSYRDSSYEQYF. CDR3 nucleotide sequence: TGTGCCAGCAGTTACCGGGACAGCTCCTACGAGCAGTACTTC.

CDR3: CASSLDLGGGYTF. The CDR3 DNA reads TGTGCCAGCAGCTTAGATTTAGGGGGTGGCTACACCTTC. The chain links TRBV11-2 to TRBJ1-2, with D possibly matching TRBD1 (6 bases). CDR3 length equals 13 residues. CDR1 is SGHAT, CDR2 FQNNGV, per germline. V was pared by 0 bases and J by 7 bases, with 9 bases between.

This clone has only one observation. The gene calls are TRBV7-6 and TRBJ1-1; TRBD1 matches at 7 bases. CDR1 is SGHVS, CDR2 FNYEAQ, per germline. CDR3 size: 14 residues. The junction had 8 bases not matched to a gene; V was cut back by 6 bases and J by 4 bases. The CDR3 region is CASRMTGIGTEAFF. The CDR3 DNA is TGTGCCAGCAGAATGACAGGGATCGGCACTGAAGCTTTCTTT.

The chain has TRBV2 and TRBJ2-3, with 9 bases identical to TRBD2. Germline CDR1 reads SNHLY; CDR2 reads FYNNEI. The J segment lost 1 base and the V segment lost 9 bases, leaving 8 bases of the junction unmatched. The CDR3 extends over 15 amino acids. DNA of the CDR3: TGTGCCAGTTCCAGGACTAGCGTTGGCACAGATACGCAGTATTTT. Protein sequence: CASSRTSVGTDTQYF.

The rearrangement uses TRBV11-3 and TRBJ1-2; 7 nucleotides match TRBD1. The germline gives CDR1 SGHNT, CDR2 YENEEA. Trimming cost V 4 bases and J 5 bases; bases outside gene matches: 10. The CDR3 loop spans 15 amino acids. Here the CDR3 reads CASSSPGNRGYGYTF. The CDR3 nucleotides are TGTGCCAGCAGCTCCCCCGGGAACAGGGGATATGGCTACACCTTC.

This chain links TRBV7-2 with TRBJ1-1; no clear D gene. Germline CDR1 reads SGHTA; CDR2 reads FQGNSA. Trimming took off 7 bases at V and 5 bases at J, with 17 bases between the two ends. The CDR3 has 14 residues. The CDR3 DNA reads TGTGCCAGCACCCCGGGAGGGTCGGAAACTGAAGCTTTCTTT. It encodes CASTPGGSETEAFF. Supplemented by reference TRBV7-2 and TRBJ1-1, the full variable domain reads GAGVSQSPSNKVTEKGKDVELRCDPISGHTALYWYRQSLGQGLEFLIYFQGNSAPDKSGLPSDRFSAERTGGSVSTLTIQRTQQEDSAVYLCASTPGGSETEAFFGQGTRLTVV.

The J gene is TRBJ2-5, the V gene TRBV10-3, with 8 bases that match TRBD2. The assigned J gene may be wrong: the sequence end matches TRBJ2-7 better. The germline CDR1 and CDR2 sequences are ENHRY and SYGVKD. This CDR3 has 15 amino acids. CDR3 in amino acids: CAIRWTSCYYYEQYF. CDR3 sequence (DNA): TGTGCCATCAGGTGGACTAGCTGTTACTACTACGAGCAGTACTTC.

V gene TRBV29-1 combines with J gene TRBJ1-4, with D unclear. CDR1 and CDR2 (germline): SQVTM, ANQGSEA. Trimming removed 4 bases from V and 0 bases from J, with 15 bases in between. The length of the CDR3 is 16 residues. The CDR3 region is CSVVLAPYTTNEKLFF. CDR3 DNA: TGCAGCGTTGTACTGGCACCCTACACAACTAATGAAAAACTGTTTTTT. Variable domain in full (rest from reference TRBV29-1 and TRBJ1-4): SAVISQKPSRDICQRGTSLTIQCQVDSQVTMMFWYRQQPGQSLTLIATANQGSEATYESGFVIDKFPISRPNLTFSTLTVSNMSPEDSSIYLCSVVLAPYTTNEKLFFGSGTQLSVL.

This chain links TRBV15 with TRBJ2-3, with D possibly being TRBD1 or TRBD2 (5 bases each). CDR3 length equals 16 residues. V lost 7 bases and J 2 bases, leaving 19 bases between the germline ends. Per the germline V gene, CDR1 is LNHNV and CDR2 is YYDKDF (reference sequence). CDR3 protein: CATTNVGRQTTDTQYF. CDR3 bases: TGTGCCACCACCAACGTGGGACGGCAAACCACAGATACGCAGTATTTT.

The chain carries TRBV5-1 and TRBJ2-3; D is unresolved. V was pared by 4 bases and J by 6 bases, with 12 bases between. This CDR3 contains 13 residues. Germline CDR1 and CDR2: SGHRS and YFSETQ. The CDR3 protein is CASSVDTLDTQYF. CDR3 nucleotides: TGCGCCAGCAGCGTAGACACCCTGGATACGCAGTATTTT.

The chain joins TRBV5-1 to TRBJ1-1; D ambiguous. Trimming removed 4 bases at V and 2 bases at J, with 12 bases between. The CDR3 is 14 amino acids. Germline assignment: CDR1 SGHRS and CDR2 YFSETQ. The CDR3: CASSPRLLNTEAFF. The CDR3 DNA is TGCGCCAGCAGCCCCCGGCTTCTAAACACTGAAGCTTTCTTT.

The V call is TRBV9, the J call TRBJ2-3; no clear D gene. Trimming cost V 4 bases and J 6 bases, with 15 bases left between them. CDR1 and CDR2 from the germline V gene are SGDLS and YYNGEE. The CDR3 has 14 amino acids. The DNA for the CDR3 is TGTGCCAGCAGCATCGACTGGGCCCCCGATACGCAGTATTTT. Encoded protein: CASSIDWAPDTQYF.

The chain has TRBV5-1 and TRBJ1-1; TRBD1 aligns across 8 bases. V lost 6 bases, J lost 0 bases, and 4 bases stayed unmatched. This CDR3 comprises 14 residues. The germline V gene has CDR1 SGHRS and CDR2 YFSETQ. Written as DNA, the CDR3 is TGCGCCAGCAACGGACAGGGAATGAACACTGAAGCTTTCTTT. This translates into CASNGQGMNTEAFF.

This chain connects TRBV7-8 to TRBJ1-2; the D is unclear. Germline assignment: CDR1 SGHVS and CDR2 FQNEAQ. The CDR3 has 14 residues. V shed 6 bases and J shed 4 bases, with 15 bases lying between them. This CDR3 is CASRSLSALYGYTF. The CDR3 DNA follows: TGTGCCAGCAGATCCCTCTCGGCCCTCTATGGCTACACCTTC. The whole variable domain, remainder taken from reference TRBV7-8 and TRBJ1-2, is GAGVSQSPRYKVAKRGQDVALRCDPISGHVSLFWYQQALGQGPEFLTYFQNEAQLDKSGLPSDRFFAERPEGSVSTLKIQRTQQEDSAVYLCASRSLSALYGYTFGSGTRLTVV.

V and J are TRBV5-4 and TRBJ2-7, with a possible D match to TRBD2 (5 bases). In germline, CDR1 is SGHNT, CDR2 YYREEE (reference sequence). The CDR3 extends over 15 amino acids. Trimming shortened V by 0 bases and J by 0 bases, and 10 bases separated the two germline ends. The CDR3 region is CASSLDGGGSYEQYF. The CDR3 DNA reads TGTGCCAGCAGCTTGGACGGCGGAGGCTCCTACGAGCAGTACTTC.